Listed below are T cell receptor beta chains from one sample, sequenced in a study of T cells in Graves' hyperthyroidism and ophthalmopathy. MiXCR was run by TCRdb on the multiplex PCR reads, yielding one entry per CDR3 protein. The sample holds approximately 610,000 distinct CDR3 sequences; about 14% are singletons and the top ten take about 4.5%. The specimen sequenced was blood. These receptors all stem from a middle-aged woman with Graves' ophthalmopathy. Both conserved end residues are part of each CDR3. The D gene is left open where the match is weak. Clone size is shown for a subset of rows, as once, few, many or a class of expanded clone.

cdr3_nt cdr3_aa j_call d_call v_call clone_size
TGCGCCAGCAGCTTGGATCAGGTGGCCTACGAGCAGTACTTC CASSLDQVAYEQYF TRBJ2-7 NA TRBV5-1 many
TGTGCCAGCAGTACGGGATGGCAGCTTGGCTCCTACGAGCAGTACTTC CASSTGWQLGSYEQYF TRBJ2-7 NA TRBV2 many
TGCAGCGTTGGTGGCGGGGGTAGATACGAGCAGTACTTC CSVGGGGRYEQYF TRBJ2-7 TRBD2 TRBV29-1 NA
TGTGCCAGCAGCCTCTGGGGGGCCTCGGGAATTCGGCCCCAGTACTTC CASSLWGASGIRPQYF TRBJ2-5 NA TRBV7-2 NA
TGTGCCAGCAGCCAAGATTCCGTACTGGGCGAGCAGTACTTC CASSQDSVLGEQYF TRBJ2-7 NA TRBV14 NA
TGTGCCACTCTCCCGGGACAGGGACAGCCCCAGCATTTT CATLPGQGQPQHF TRBJ1-5 TRBD1 TRBV19 many
TGTGCCAGCGGCTATCCACCTAGCGGAGCCTACGAGCAGTACTTC CASGYPPSGAYEQYF TRBJ2-7 TRBD2 TRBV12-3/TRBV12-4 many
TGTGCTAGTGGTTTGGTGGAGGTGCCCCAGCATTTT CASGLVEVPQHF TRBJ1-5 NA TRBV12-5 many
TGTGCCAGCAGTAACGGACAGTACTATGGCTACACCTTC CASSNGQYYGYTF TRBJ1-2 NA TRBV27 many
TGTGCCAGCAGTGGTTACCGGGACAGTAATCAGCCCCAGCATTTT CASSGYRDSNQPQHF TRBJ1-5 TRBD1 TRBV12-3/TRBV12-4 NA
TGTGCCTGGAGTGTAGAGGGACTAGCGGGAGTCTTAGAGACCCAGTACTTC CAWSVEGLAGVLETQYF TRBJ2-5 TRBD2 TRBV30 many
TGTGCCAGCAGCTTACGGGTCGGTTCTGGAAACACCATATATTTT CASSLRVGSGNTIYF TRBJ1-3 NA TRBV6-5 many
TGTGCCAGCAGTGGGACTAGCGGGAGAGGTGAGCAGTACTTC CASSGTSGRGEQYF TRBJ2-7 TRBD2 TRBV6-1 many
TGCAGTGCTACCGGGACTAGCGACATAGGGCAGTACTTC CSATGTSDIGQYF TRBJ2-7 TRBD2 TRBV20-1 many
TGTGCCAGCATCATCAGGAGCATGAACACTGAAGCTTTCTTT CASIIRSMNTEAFF TRBJ1-1 NA TRBV6-2/TRBV6-3 many
TGTGCCAGTAGTATAGATCTAGACGGAGCCTACGAGCAGTACTTC CASSIDLDGAYEQYF TRBJ2-7 NA TRBV19 NA
TGTGCCAGCAGTAGAGGTGGTGGCTACACCTTC CASSRGGGYTF TRBJ1-2 NA TRBV6-1 NA
TGTGCCAGCAGGTGGACAGGGAGAGGCGAGCAGTACTTC CASRWTGRGEQYF TRBJ2-7 TRBD1 TRBV5-6 many
TGTGCCAGCATGGGGTCCTCCAGCTCCTACGAGCAGTACTTC CASMGSSSSYEQYF TRBJ2-7 NA TRBV6-1 many
TGCGCCAGCAGCTTGGGTAGTCCTCTACCAAGAGGGCAGTACTTC CASSLGSPLPRGQYF TRBJ2-7 NA TRBV5-1 NA
TGTGCCAGCATTGAACCCGGGACCAGCTATGGCTACACCTTC CASIEPGTSYGYTF TRBJ1-2 NA TRBV6-2/TRBV6-3 NA
TGTGCCATCAGTCTCCGACAGGGGGTCTCCTACGAGCAGTACTTC CAISLRQGVSYEQYF TRBJ2-7 TRBD1 TRBV10-3 few